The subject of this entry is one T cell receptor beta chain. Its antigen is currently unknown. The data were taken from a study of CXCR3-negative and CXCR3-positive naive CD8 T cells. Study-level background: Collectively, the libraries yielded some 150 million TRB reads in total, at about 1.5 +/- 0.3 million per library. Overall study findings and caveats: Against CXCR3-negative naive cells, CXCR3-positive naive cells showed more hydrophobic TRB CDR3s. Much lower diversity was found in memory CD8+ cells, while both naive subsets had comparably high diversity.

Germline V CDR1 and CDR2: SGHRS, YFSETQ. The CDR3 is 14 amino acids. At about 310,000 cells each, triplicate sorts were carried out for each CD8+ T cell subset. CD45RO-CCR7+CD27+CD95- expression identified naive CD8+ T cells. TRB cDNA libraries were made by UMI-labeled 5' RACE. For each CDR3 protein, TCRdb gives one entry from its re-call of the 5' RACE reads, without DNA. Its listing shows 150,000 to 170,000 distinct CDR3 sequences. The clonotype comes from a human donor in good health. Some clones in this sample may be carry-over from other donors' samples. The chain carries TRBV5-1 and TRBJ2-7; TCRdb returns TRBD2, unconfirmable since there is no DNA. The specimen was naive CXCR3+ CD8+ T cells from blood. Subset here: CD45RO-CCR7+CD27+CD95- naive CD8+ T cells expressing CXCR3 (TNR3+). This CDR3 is CASRAEAGSYEQYF.